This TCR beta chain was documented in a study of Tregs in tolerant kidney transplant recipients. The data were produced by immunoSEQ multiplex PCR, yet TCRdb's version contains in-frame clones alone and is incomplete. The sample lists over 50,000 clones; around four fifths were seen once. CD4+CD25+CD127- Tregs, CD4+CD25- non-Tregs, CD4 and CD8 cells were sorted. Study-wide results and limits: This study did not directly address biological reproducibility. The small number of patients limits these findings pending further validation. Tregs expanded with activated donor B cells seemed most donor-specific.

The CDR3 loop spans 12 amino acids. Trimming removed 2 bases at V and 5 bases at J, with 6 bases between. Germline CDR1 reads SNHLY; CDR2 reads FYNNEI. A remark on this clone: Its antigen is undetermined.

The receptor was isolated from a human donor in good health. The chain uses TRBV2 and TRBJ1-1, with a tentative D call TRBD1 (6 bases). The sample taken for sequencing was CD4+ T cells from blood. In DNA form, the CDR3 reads TGTGCCAGCAGTGAAAGGGGGACTGAAGCTTTCTTT. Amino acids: CASSERGTEAFF.